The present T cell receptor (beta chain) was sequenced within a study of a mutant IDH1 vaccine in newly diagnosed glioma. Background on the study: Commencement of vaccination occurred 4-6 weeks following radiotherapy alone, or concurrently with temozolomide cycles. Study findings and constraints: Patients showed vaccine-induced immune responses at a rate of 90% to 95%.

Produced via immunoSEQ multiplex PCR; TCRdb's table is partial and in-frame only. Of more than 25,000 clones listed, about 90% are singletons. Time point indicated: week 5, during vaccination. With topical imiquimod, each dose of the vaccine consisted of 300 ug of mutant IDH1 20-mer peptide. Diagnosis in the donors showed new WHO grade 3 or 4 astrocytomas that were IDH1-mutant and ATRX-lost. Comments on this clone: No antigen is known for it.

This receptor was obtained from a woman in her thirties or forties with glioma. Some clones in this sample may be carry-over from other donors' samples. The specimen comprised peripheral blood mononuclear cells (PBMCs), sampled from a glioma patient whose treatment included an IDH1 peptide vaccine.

In DNA, the CDR3 is TGTGCCAGCAGCGATAGCGGGGGTAGGGCCTACGAGCAGTACTTC. Residues: CASSDSGGRAYEQYF. The chain has TRBV5-5 and TRBJ2-7; 9 nucleotides match TRBD2. The germline CDR1 and CDR2 sequences are SGHKS and YYEKEE (reference sequence). J gave up 2 bases and V 4 bases, and 7 bases lay outside the gene matches. The length of the CDR3 is 15 residues.